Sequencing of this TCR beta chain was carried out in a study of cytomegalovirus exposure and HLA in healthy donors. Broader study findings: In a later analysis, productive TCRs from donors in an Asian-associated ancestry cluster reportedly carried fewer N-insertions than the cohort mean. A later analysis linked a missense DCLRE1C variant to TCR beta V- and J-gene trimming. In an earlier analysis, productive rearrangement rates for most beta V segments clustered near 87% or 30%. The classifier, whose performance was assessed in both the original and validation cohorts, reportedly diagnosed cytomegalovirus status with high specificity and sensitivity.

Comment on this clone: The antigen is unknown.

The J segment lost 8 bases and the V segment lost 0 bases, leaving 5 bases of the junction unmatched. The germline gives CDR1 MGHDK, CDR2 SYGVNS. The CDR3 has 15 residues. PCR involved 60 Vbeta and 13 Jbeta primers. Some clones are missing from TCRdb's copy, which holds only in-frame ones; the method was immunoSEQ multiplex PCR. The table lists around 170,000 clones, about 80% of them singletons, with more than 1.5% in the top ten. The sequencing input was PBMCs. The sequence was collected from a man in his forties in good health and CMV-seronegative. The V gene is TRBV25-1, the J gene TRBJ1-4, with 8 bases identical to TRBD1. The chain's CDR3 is CASSEYQDRDEKLFF. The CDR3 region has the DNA TGTGCCAGCAGTGAATATCAGGACAGGGACGAAAAACTGTTTTTT.